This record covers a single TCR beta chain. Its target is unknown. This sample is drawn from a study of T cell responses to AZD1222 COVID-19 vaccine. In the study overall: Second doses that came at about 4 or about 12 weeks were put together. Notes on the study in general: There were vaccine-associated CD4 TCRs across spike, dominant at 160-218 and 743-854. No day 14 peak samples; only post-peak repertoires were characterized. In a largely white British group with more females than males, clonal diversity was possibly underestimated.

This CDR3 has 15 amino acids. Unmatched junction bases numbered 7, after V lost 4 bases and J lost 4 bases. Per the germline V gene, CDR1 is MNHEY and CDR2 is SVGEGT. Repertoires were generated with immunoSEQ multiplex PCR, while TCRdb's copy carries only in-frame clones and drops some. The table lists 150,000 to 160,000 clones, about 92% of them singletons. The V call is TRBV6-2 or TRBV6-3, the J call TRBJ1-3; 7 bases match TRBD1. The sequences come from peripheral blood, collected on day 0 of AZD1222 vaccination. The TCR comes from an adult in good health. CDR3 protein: CASSWKGARGNTIYF. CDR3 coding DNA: TGTGCCAGCAGTTGGAAGGGGGCGCGGGGAAACACCATATATTTT.